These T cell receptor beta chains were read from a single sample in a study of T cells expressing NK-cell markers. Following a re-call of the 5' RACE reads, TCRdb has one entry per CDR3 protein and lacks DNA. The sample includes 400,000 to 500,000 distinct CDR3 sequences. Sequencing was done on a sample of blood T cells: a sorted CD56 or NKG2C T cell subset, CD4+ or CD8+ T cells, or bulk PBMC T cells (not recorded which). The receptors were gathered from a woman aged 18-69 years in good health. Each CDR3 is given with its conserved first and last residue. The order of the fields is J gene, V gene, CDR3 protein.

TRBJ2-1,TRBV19,CASIGTGDNEQFF
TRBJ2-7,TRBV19,CASSARDSKIEQYF
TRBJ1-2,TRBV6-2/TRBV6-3,CASSYDPLYGYTF
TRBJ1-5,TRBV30,CAWSSQEVEGNQPQHF
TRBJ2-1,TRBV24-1,CATSDGGGRQFF
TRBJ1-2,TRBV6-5,CASSGRNYGYTF
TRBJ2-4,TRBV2,CASSEFGQGVGDIQYF
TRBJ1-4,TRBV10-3,CAISVQNEKLFF
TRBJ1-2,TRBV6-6,CASSPDQTYGYTF
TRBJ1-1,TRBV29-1,CSVEDLGPANTEAFF
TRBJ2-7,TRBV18,CASSTRDRDYEQYF
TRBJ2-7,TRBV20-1,CSASSPRTTYEQYF
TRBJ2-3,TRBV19,CASSTPGSGTDTQYF
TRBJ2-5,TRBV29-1,CSVDFAGTETQYF
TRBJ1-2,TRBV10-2,CASSESSAARDGYTF
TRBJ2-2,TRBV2,CASSRDRVETGELFF
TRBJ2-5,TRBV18,CASSPKETSGQETQYF
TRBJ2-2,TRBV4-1,CASSRGLAGGSTGELFF
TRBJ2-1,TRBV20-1,CSARDRLNEQFF
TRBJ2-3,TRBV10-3,CAISQTGGAVDTQYF
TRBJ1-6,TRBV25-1,CATSGTPYNSPLHF
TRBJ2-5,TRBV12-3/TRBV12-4,CASSPGLAGVLETQYF
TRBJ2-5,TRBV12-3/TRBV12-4,CASSLSARETQYF
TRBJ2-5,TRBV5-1,CASSRSTGGSETQYF
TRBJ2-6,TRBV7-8,CASRAGRTSGANVLTF
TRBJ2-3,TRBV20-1,CSARDTSDWDTQYF
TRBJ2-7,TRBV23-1,CASSQSGSPYEQYF
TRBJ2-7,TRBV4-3,CASSPGLATSYEQYF
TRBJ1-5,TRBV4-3,CASSQDWGQGGNQPQHF
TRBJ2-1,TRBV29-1,CSGEQDSYNEQFF
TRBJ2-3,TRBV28,CASSPDRGLSTDTQYF
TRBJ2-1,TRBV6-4,CASSGLAGGMGEQFF
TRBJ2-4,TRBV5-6,CASSLGTVLAKNIQYF
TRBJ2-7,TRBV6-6,CASSFFHGYEQYF
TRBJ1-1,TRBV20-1,CSAIKGNTEAFF
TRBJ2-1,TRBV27,CASSSIVRLAGDNEQFF
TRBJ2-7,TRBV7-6,CASSLPTSGSYEQYF
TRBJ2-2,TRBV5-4,CASSLDRGENTGELFF
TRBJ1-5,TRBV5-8,CASSIGRVTNQPQHF
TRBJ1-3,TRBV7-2,CASSLGRRSGNTIYF
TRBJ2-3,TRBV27,CASSQPMALHTQYF
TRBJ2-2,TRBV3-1,CASSHAPGELFF
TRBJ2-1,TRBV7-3,CASSLILGWEQFF
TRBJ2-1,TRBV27,CASSLSGLHEQFF
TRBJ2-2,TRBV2,CASSRQATGELFF
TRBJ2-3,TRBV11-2,CASSLDSKGPTDTQYF
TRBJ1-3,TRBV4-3,CASSQDPASSGNTIYF
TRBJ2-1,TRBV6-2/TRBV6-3,CASTLLWTSGGAAYNEQFF
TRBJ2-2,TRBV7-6,CASSLEASGELFF
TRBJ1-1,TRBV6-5,CASSWEQGAEAFF
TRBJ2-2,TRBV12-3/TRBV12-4,CASTPGNTGELFF
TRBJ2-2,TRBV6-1,CASSPPGERDGELFF
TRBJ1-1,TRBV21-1,CASSKGKPNTEAFF
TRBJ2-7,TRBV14,CASSPHARTVAEQYF
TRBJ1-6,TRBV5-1,CASSEGTGNSPLHF
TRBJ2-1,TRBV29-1,CSVEDLSGGAYNEQFF
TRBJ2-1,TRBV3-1,CASSQDRRDTVKGSYNEQFF
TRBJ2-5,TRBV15,CATSRRTKDQQETQYF
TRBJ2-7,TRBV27,CANRGGESHEQYF